Here is one T cell receptor (beta chain) with its context. Its antigen specificity is not known. Per-base quality was not reported, and no clone a single base away is much larger than it. Receptor amplification or capture employed PCR. The sequencing machine was an Illumina HiSeq 2500. TCR library preparation used molecular barcoding, with unique molecular identifiers applied to normalize quantification of the TCRbeta repertoire. The public reads were reprocessed in TCRdb via fastp at Q25 and MiXCR, keeping in-frame beta chains. Each record represents a unique CDR3 protein, reported with the most common genes and DNA among its rows. The sample table lists approximately 89,000 distinct CDR3 sequences, roughly 16% of them with a count of one. Of the sample, around 20% is held by the ten largest clones. V is pared back by 3 bases and J by 4 bases, with 18 bases lying between the germline termini. The CDR3 sequence holds 16 residues, the cysteine and phenylalanine included. Left in the record is the CDR3 DNA by itself, 48 bases read in frame from the first base. In the germline V gene (reference sequence), CDR1 corresponds to MNHEY and CDR2 to SMNVEV.

This sample stems from a study of T-cell reconstitution after alpha-beta-depleted transplantation in children listed by TCRdb under 2016. The study in broad terms: T-cell immune reconstitution after TCRalphabeta/CD19-depleted allogeneic hematopoietic cell transplantation in children was quantitatively tracked in the study by means of TCR repertoire profiling.

The treatment or condition label on this specimen signifies: allogeneic hematopoietic cell transplantation with graft depleted of TCRalphabeta T cells and CD19 B cells. The children who served as transplant recipients had been given grafts of TCRalphabeta/CD19-depleted allogeneic hematopoietic cells. Study-level results and caveats: Over subsequent months, a decline in hyperexpanded clone frequencies was noted, and after one year, T-cell counts and TCRbeta diversity were mostly ascribed to newly produced T cells. Apparently early alphabetaT-cell count recovery about two months after transplant reportedly relied on only several hundred rapidly expanded clones derived from non-depleted graft cells. In some patients, high TCRbeta diversity at day 60 was attributed to recipient T cells and intrathymic progenitors that had survived conditioning.

The clonotype originates from a male patient aged 2 to 9 who had a stem cell transplant for acute lymphoblastic leukemia, so the T cells may come from the graft donor. The sample consisted of PBMCs, mostly from graft donor cells, taken 180 days after TCRalphabeta/CD19-depleted stem cell transplant. The V gene is TRBV27 and the J gene is TRBJ1-1, with the identity of the D gene unclear. The sequence in DNA is TGTGCCAGCAGTTTTGAGGGCCCTGGGTTGAGCACTGAAGCTTTCTTT. Its coded protein is CASSFEGPGLSTEAFF.